Following are 24 T cell receptor beta chains from one sample sequenced in a study of OX40 agonist ivuxolimab in advanced cancers. Library method: the immunoSEQ multiplex PCR assay. Held by TCRdb, this immuneACCESS table contains in-frame sequences only and omits some clones. Under half of the omission traces to an unresolved V gene where checked; the cause of the rest is unknown. The sample table lists about 15,000 clones, approximately 78% of them with a count of one. The top ten clonotypes cover 35% to 45% of the sample. Sequences were derived from CD4+ or CD8+ T cells sorted from blood, sampled in a trial of the OX40 agonist ivuxolimab. The origin of the receptors is an adult with an advanced solid tumor such as melanoma, head and neck, liver or kidney cancer.

This clone showed up many times. The chain links TRBV27 to TRBJ2-5; D is possibly TRBD2 (7 bases). The germline V gene encodes CDR1 MNHEY and CDR2 SMNVEV (reference sequence). There are 15 residues in the CDR3. The V end lost 5 bases, the J end lost 2 bases, and 15 bases lay between the germline ends. The CDR3 DNA reads as TGTGCCAGCAGTGAAACGGGGGGCCCTCAAGAGACCCAGTACTTC. It yields the protein CASSETGGPQETQYF.

The chain joins TRBV10-3 to TRBJ2-7; D is undetermined. Looked up from germline, CDR1 is ENHRY and CDR2 is SYGVKD. The CDR3 is made up of 14 amino acids. V was cut by 2 bases and J by 5 bases, with 13 bases left in between. CDR3: CAISEASSHDEQYF. CDR3 coding DNA: TGTGCCATCAGTGAGGCGTCTAGTCACGACGAGCAGTACTTC.

The chain recombines TRBV15 with TRBJ2-5; 7 bases align to TRBD2. With 4 bases clipped from V and 4 bases from J, the junction kept 3 bases outside the gene matches. The CDR3 is 13 residues long. CDR1 LNHNV and CDR2 YYDKDF come from the germline V gene (reference sequence). CDR3 sequence reads: CATSKVAGETQYF. The CDR3 DNA reads TGTGCCACCAGCAAAGTAGCGGGAGAGACCCAGTACTTC.

This clone was detected a few times. V usage is TRBV5-5 and J usage is TRBJ1-5; D not resolved. The germline V gene has CDR1 SGHKS and CDR2 YYEKEE (reference sequence). The V and J ends lost 8 bases and 5 bases respectively, with 14 bases between them. The CDR3 totals 13 residues. The CDR3 is CASGWGSDQPQHF. The CDR3 region has the DNA TGTGCCAGTGGGTGGGGAAGCGATCAGCCCCAGCATTTT.

J is TRBJ2-7 and V is TRBV6-1; D unresolved. The CDR3 totals 13 residues. Germline CDR1 MNHNS, CDR2 SASEGT. Trimming left V 3 bases short and J 4 bases short, with 10 bases between. CDR3 sequence (DNA): TGTGCCAGCAGTGAGGGCCGAGCTTACGAGCAGTACTTC. Translating it yields CASSEGRAYEQYF.

The V gene is TRBV5-6, the J gene TRBJ2-3, with D unclear. V was shortened by 4 bases and J by 4 bases, with 16 bases between the two germline ends. CDR1 is SGHDT and CDR2 is YYEEEE in the germline V gene. The CDR3 runs to 15 residues. The chain's CDR3 is CASSQGSLRADTQYF. CDR3 coding DNA: TGTGCCAGCAGCCAAGGGTCTTTAAGGGCAGATACGCAGTATTTT.

The chain recombines TRBV7-2 with TRBJ2-7; D gene unclear. V was pared by 1 base and J by 5 bases, with 12 bases between. Germline CDR1 is SGHTA and CDR2 is FQGNSA. The CDR3 is made up of 14 amino acids. Here the CDR3 reads CASSLVLSRDEQYF. The CDR3 DNA sequence: TGTGCCAGCAGCTTAGTGCTATCCCGGGACGAGCAGTACTTC.

The sample holds one count of this clone. V usage is TRBV9 and J usage is TRBJ2-1, with D tentatively TRBD1 or TRBD2 (5 bases each). Trimming left V 0 bases short and J 2 bases short, with 6 bases between. This CDR3 is built from 14 residues. The germline CDR1 and CDR2 sequences are SGDLS and YYNGEE. The CDR3 DNA is TGTGCCAGCAGCGTAGCGGGACCCTACAATGAGCAGTTCTTC. Translation gives CASSVAGPYNEQFF.

This clone is medium-sized (0.01 to 0.1%). This chain connects TRBV6-4 to TRBJ2-1; 7 nucleotides agree with TRBD1. CDR1 and CDR2 (germline): MRHNA, SNTAGT. The V segment lost 0 bases and the J segment 8 bases; nucleotides outside the gene matches: 1. The CDR3 totals 13 residues. The CDR3 DNA reads TGTGCCAGCAGTGACTCCGACAGGGATGAGCAGTTCTTC. Translating gives CASSDSDRDEQFF.

The V and J genes are TRBV7-9 and TRBJ1-1, with D possibly matching TRBD1 (5 bases). From germline, CDR1 is SEHNR and CDR2 FQNEAQ (reference sequence). Trimming removed 5 bases from V and 4 bases from J, with 14 bases in between. The CDR3 consists of 14 residues. CDR3 sequence: CASSRGAGSTEAFF. CDR3 DNA sequence: TGTGCCAGCAGCCGAGGGGCAGGTAGCACTGAAGCTTTCTTT.

The J gene is TRBJ1-6, the V gene TRBV5-5, with D uncertain. The germline V gene has CDR1 SGHKS and CDR2 YYEKEE (reference sequence). The CDR3 contains 13 residues. V shed 1 base and J shed 7 bases, with 6 bases lying between them. The CDR3 region is CASSLWANSPLHF. CDR3 coding DNA: TGTGCCAGCAGCTTGTGGGCGAATTCACCCCTCCACTTT.

The chain uses TRBV19 and TRBJ2-3, with a possible D match to TRBD2 (7 bases). In germline, CDR1 is LNHDA, CDR2 SQIVND (reference sequence). CDR3 length: 13 amino acids. The CDR3 nucleotides read TGTGCACCCCGGGGGGCGAGCACAGATACGCAGTATTTT. As protein: CAPRGASTDTQYF.

This clone was observed a single time. The chain has TRBV19 and TRBJ2-1, with 7 bases lining up with TRBD2. Germline trimming cut 5 bases from V and 10 bases from J; bases unmatched to any gene: 11. Germline lookup yields CDR1 LNHDA and CDR2 SQIVND (reference sequence). CDR3 length: 14 amino acids. For the CDR3, the DNA is TGTGCCAGTAGTCTACGGACTAGTTTAGACGAGCAGTTCTTC. Protein product: CASSLRTSLDEQFF.

This rearrangement joins TRBV11-2 to TRBJ2-7; D may be TRBD2 (5 bases). CDR3 length: 15 amino acids. Trimming left V 0 bases short and J 1 base short, with 10 bases between. Germline loops: CDR1 SGHAT, CDR2 FQNNGV. The CDR3 DNA is TGTGCCAGCAGCTTAGAAGAACCGGGGTCCTACGAGCAGTACTTC. Translated, it gives CASSLEEPGSYEQYF.

The chain carries TRBV27 and TRBJ1-1, with D possibly matching TRBD1 (5 bases). The V and J ends lost 5 bases and 6 bases respectively, with 13 bases between them. This CDR3 comprises 13 residues. The germline CDR1 and CDR2 sequences are MNHEY and SMNVEV (reference sequence). DNA of the CDR3: TGTGCCAGCAGTCTCGGTTGGGGCGCTGAAGCTTTCTTT. Its translation: CASSLGWGAEAFF.

This clone is a singleton in its sample. This chain joins TRBV28 and TRBJ1-1, with D possibly matching TRBD1 (5 bases). Trimming shortened V by 7 bases and J by 8 bases, and 17 bases separated the two germline ends. CDR1 and CDR2 from the germline V gene are MDHEN and SYDVKM. This CDR3 comprises 13 residues. This CDR3 is CASITRETVEAFF. The CDR3 DNA follows: TGTGCCAGCATAACCAGAGAGACAGTCGAAGCTTTCTTT.

V is TRBV9 and J is TRBJ1-5; no definite D call. The CDR3 is 13 amino acids. CDR1 and CDR2 from the germline V gene are SGDLS and YYNGEE. Deletions cut 3 bases from V and 6 bases from J, with 10 bases between. CDR3: CASSGDEAQPQHF. The CDR3 bases are TGTGCCAGCAGCGGTGACGAGGCTCAGCCCCAGCATTTT.

The chain employs TRBV5-1 and TRBJ1-4; D may be TRBD1 (6 bases). Germline loops: CDR1 SGHRS, CDR2 YFSETQ. Trimming pared 2 bases from V and 8 bases from J, leaving 16 bases between. The CDR3 consists of 15 residues. The CDR3 reads CASSLSQGALEKLFF. CDR3 sequence (DNA): TGCGCCAGCAGCTTATCACAGGGAGCTCTGGAAAAACTGTTTTTT.

The gene calls are TRBV13 and TRBJ2-7, with D tentatively TRBD2 (5 bases). The germline V and J ends were trimmed by 6 bases and 2 bases, with 14 bases remaining between them. Germline CDR1 PRHDT, CDR2 FYEKMQ (reference sequence). The length of the CDR3 is 14 residues. CDR3 nucleotide sequence: TGTGCCAGCAGTGATACAGCCGGGGCCTACGAGCAGTACTTC. This codes for CASSDTAGAYEQYF.

This chain joins TRBV4-1 and TRBJ2-1, with D possibly matching TRBD1 (6 bases). Germline values: CDR1 MGHRA, CDR2 YSYEKL. V lost 3 bases, J lost 5 bases, and 20 bases lay in between. The CDR3 has 17 residues. The CDR3 is CASSQGPRRQANNEQFF. CDR3 DNA sequence: TGCGCCAGCAGCCAGGGTCCCCGCAGACAGGCTAACAATGAGCAGTTCTTC.

The chain employs TRBV14 and TRBJ2-7, with 8 bases aligning to TRBD2. Germline V gene sequence: CDR1 SGHDN, CDR2 FVKESK. The V and J ends lost 6 bases and 2 bases, in that order; junction bases with no gene match: 12. The CDR3 is 16 residues long. The CDR3, as DNA: TGTGCCAGCAGTGACACTTTGACTAGCGCGGCCTACGAGCAGTACTTC. It codes for CASSDTLTSAAYEQYF.

The chain recombines TRBV7-2 with TRBJ2-1; 7 bases fit TRBD2. Germline V gene data show CDR1 as SGHTA and CDR2 as FQGNSA. The V segment lost 5 bases and the J segment 2 bases; nucleotides outside the gene matches: 6. This CDR3 region has 15 residues. The CDR3 DNA sequence: TGTGCCAGCAGCCCTCCTAGCGGCACCTACAATGAGCAGTTCTTC. Translation: CASSPPSGTYNEQFF.

This sequence joins TRBV19 and TRBJ2-2; TRBD1 is a possible D gene (6 bases). This CDR3 region has 13 residues. Trimming left V 11 bases short and J 2 bases short, with 12 bases between. CDR1 and CDR2 from the germline V gene are LNHDA and SQIVND (reference sequence). As DNA, the CDR3 is TGTGCCTGCCGGACAGACAACACCGGGGAGCTGTTTTTT. Translating it yields CACRTDNTGELFF.

The sample holds one count of this clone. The rearrangement links TRBV11-2 to TRBJ1-3; no definite D call. Trimming pared 10 bases from V and 0 bases from J, leaving 10 bases between. Germline V gene data show CDR1 as SGHAT and CDR2 as FQNNGV. This CDR3 is 13 amino acids long. The CDR3 loop reads CATVQSSGNTIYF. The CDR3 DNA sequence: TGTGCCACCGTACAGAGCTCTGGAAACACCATATATTTT.